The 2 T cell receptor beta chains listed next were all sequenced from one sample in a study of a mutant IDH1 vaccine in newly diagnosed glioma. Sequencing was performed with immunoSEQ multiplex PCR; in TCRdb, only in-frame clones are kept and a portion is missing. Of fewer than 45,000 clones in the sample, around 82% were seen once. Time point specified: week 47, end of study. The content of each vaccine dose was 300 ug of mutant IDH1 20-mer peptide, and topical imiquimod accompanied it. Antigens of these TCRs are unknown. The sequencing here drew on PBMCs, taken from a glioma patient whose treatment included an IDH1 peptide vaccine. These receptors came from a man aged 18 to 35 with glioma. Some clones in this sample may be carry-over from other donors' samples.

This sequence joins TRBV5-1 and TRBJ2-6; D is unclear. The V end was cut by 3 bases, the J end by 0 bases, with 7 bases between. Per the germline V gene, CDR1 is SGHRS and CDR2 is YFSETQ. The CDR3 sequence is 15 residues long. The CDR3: CASSSPSSGANVLTF. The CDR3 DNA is TGCGCCAGCAGCTCTCCGTCCTCTGGGGCCAACGTCCTGACTTTC.

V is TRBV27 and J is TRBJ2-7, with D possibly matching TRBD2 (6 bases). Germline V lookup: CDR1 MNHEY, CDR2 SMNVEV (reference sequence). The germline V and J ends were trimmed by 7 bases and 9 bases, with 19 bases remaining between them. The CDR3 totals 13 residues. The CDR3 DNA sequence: TGTGCCAGCACTTTTTCGGGGGAAGGTCCGCAGTACTTC. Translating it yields CASTFSGEGPQYF.